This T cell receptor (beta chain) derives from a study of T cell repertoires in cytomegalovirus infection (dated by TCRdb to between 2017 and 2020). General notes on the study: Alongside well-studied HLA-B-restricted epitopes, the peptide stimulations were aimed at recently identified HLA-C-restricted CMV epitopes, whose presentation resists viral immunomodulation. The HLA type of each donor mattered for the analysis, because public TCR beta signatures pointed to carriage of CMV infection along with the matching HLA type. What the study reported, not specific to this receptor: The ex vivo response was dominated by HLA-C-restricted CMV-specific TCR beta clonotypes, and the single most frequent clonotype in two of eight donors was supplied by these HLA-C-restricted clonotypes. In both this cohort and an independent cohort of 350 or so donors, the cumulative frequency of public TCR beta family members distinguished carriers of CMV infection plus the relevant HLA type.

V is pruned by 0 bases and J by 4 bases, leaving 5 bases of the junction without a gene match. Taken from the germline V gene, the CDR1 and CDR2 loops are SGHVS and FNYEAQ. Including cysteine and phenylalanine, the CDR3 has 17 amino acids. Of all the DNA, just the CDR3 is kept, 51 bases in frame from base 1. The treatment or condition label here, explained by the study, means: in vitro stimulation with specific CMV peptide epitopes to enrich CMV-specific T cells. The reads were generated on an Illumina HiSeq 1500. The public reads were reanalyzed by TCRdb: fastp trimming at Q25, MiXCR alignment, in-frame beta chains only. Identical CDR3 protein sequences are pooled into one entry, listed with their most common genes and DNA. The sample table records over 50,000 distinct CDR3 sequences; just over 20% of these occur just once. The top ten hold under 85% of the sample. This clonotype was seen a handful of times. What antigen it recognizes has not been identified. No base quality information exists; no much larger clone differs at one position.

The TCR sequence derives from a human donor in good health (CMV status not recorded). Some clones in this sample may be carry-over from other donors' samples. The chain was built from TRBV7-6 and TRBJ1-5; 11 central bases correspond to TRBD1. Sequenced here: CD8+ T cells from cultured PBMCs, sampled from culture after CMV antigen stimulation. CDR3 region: CASSLAGTGGRNQPQHF. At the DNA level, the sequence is TGTGCCAGCAGCTTAGCCGGGACAGGGGGACGGAATCAGCCCCAGCATTTT.